The TCR beta chain under discussion was sequenced for a study of blood T cell repertoires in COVID-19. Repertoires were generated with immunoSEQ multiplex PCR, while TCRdb's copy carries only in-frame clones and drops some. The sample includes over 200,000 clones, approximately 86% seen only once; the top ten take 9% to 12%. The sequenced sample consisted of PBMCs or T cells enriched from blood (not recorded which). The sequence was collected from a man aged 18 to 29 with acute COVID-19.

DNA for the CDR3: TGTGCCAGCAGCCAAGATTCTAGCTTGATCATGAGTGGCTACACCTTC. Residues: CASSQDSSLIMSGYTF. The V gene is TRBV3-1 (or the pseudogene TRBV3-2), the J gene TRBJ1-2; D is unresolved. Germline V gives CDR1 LGHDT, CDR2 YNNKEL (reference sequence). Trimming shortened V by 0 bases and J by 7 bases, and 18 bases separated the two germline ends. CDR3 length: 16 amino acids.